This T cell receptor beta chain derives from a study of cytotoxic CD8 clonotypes in ibrutinib-treated CLL. Across the study: Recorded responses included approximately 24 partial and 2 complete; following median around 73 months, 14 stayed remitted and about 12 progressed. Findings and caveats of the study: Clonality climbed at ibrutinib response, then dropped toward baseline at progression. Baseline clonality, above age-matched healthy donor levels, tracked circulating CD8+ T-cell counts.

The CDR3 runs 12 residues. Germline V gene data show CDR1 as SNHLY and CDR2 as FYNNEI. The germline V and J ends were trimmed by 1 base and 0 bases, with 0 bases remaining between them. Measured with immunoSEQ multiplex PCR; TCRdb has only the in-frame clones, and not every one. The data contain about 140,000 clones, 75% to 85% of them singletons. Turning to this clone: Its antigen is undetermined.

The TCR sequence derives from a human donor with chronic lymphocytic leukemia. The chain uses TRBV2 and TRBJ1-1; D remains unclear. Here the sequenced sample was PBMCs, taken after 36 months of ibrutinib treatment. The CDR3 here is CASSEVNTEAFF. DNA for the CDR3: TGTGCCAGCAGTGAAGTGAACACTGAAGCTTTCTTT. Full variable domain (rest looked up from reference TRBV2 and TRBJ1-1): EPEVTQTPSHQVTQMGQEVILRCVPISNHLYFYWYRQILGQKVEFLVSFYNNEISEKSEIFDDQFSVERPDGSNFTLKIRSTKLEDSAMYFCASSEVNTEAFFGQGTRLTVV.